This T cell receptor (beta chain) was recovered during a study of blood T cell repertoires in COVID-19. At the level of the study: The United States, Italy and Spain provided the acute and convalescent COVID-19 samples.

The V and J ends lost 2 bases and 1 base, in that order; junction bases with no gene match: 7. The germline V gene encodes CDR1 MDHEN and CDR2 SYDVKM. The CDR3 length is 16 residues. How the authors handled the data: The authors estimated nucleated cell counts from reference gene primer amplification. Libraries were prepared by immunoSEQ multiplex PCR; TCRdb keeps only in-frame clonotypes and omits some of them. The V and J calls and clone size were taken over from that table, and D and trimming were inferred from the DNA. The sample shows approximately 150,000 clones, just over 85% of them seen only once.

The V call is TRBV28, the J call TRBJ1-1; 7 bases fit TRBD1. The source is a woman aged 60-70 years with acute or convalescent COVID-19. Sequenced: peripheral blood. The CDR3: CASSLGGRTGNTEAFF. CDR3 DNA sequence: TGTGCCAGCAGTTTAGGAGGTAGGACAGGGAACACTGAAGCTTTCTTT.